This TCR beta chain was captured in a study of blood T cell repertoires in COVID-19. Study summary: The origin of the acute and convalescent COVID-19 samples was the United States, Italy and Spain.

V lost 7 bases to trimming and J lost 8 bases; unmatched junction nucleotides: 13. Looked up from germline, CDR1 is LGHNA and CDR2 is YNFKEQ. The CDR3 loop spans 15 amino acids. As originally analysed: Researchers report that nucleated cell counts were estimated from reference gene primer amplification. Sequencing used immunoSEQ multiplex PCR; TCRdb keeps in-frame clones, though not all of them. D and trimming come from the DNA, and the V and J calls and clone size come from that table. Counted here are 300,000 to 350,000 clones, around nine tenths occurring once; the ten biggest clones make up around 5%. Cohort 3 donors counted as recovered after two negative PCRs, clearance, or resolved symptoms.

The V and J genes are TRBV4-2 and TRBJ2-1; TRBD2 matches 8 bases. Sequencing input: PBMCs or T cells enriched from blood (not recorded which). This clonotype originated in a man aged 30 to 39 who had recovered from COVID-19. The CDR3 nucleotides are TGTGCCAGCACCCGGGGGGGAGACGGGGGAGATGAGCAGTTCTTC. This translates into CASTRGGDGGDEQFF.